The 25 T cell receptor beta chains presented below share a single source sample, sequenced in a study of blood T cell repertoires in COVID-19 (dated by TCRdb to 2018 to 2020). To prepare the library, the immunoSEQ multiplex PCR assay was applied. TCRdb holds this immuneACCESS table with in-frame rearrangements only. Some clones are missing; in checked studies, unresolved V genes explain under half, and the rest has no known cause. Within this sample are 100,000 to 150,000 clones, with roughly 90% of them counted one time only. The ten largest account for roughly 2.1% of the sample. Sequences were obtained from peripheral blood. Source of these receptors: a man between 70 and 80 years old with active COVID-19.

For the CDR3, the DNA is TGTGCCAGCAGTTTCCAGACTAGCGGGGTTTACAATGAGCAGTTCTTC. Encoded protein: CASSFQTSGVYNEQFF. V usage is TRBV27 and J usage is TRBJ2-1; 11 nucleotides line up with TRBD2. After removal of 3 bases from V and 4 bases from J, the junction contained 5 bases not matched to a gene. The CDR3 runs 16 residues. The germline V gene has CDR1 MNHEY and CDR2 SMNVEV (reference sequence).

The rearrangement links TRBV29-1 to TRBJ2-5, with D possibly TRBD2 on 7 matching bases. The germline gives CDR1 SQVTM, CDR2 ANQGSEA. This CDR3 is 14 amino acids long. Trimming stripped 6 bases from V and 5 bases from J, with 19 bases between. The CDR3 loop is CSVNLGGAGETQYF. The DNA for the CDR3 is TGCAGCGTAAACCTAGGGGGGGCTGGGGAGACCCAGTACTTC.

The rearrangement joins TRBV2 to TRBJ2-7, with 8 bases aligning to TRBD1. The CDR3 is 14 amino acids. The germline V gene encodes CDR1 SNHLY and CDR2 FYNNEI. V lost 5 bases to trimming and J lost 3 bases; unmatched junction nucleotides: 6. Written as DNA, the CDR3 is TGTGCCAGCAGTCCTGGAGGACAGGGCTACGAGCAGTACTTC. Its protein is CASSPGGQGYEQYF.

The chain couples TRBV2 to TRBJ2-1, with D perhaps matching TRBD2 (5 bases). CDR1 and CDR2 from the germline V gene are SNHLY and FYNNEI. The CDR3 runs to 15 residues. Trimming left V 6 bases short and J 10 bases short, with 22 bases between. CDR3 protein: CASRSQPGPEGEQFF. The CDR3, as DNA: TGTGCCAGCAGATCCCAACCGGGTCCTGAGGGCGAGCAGTTCTTC.

This chain connects TRBV5-1 to TRBJ2-2; the D gene is possibly TRBD1 (6 bases). V was clipped by 0 bases and J by 4 bases, with 13 bases between them. Looked up from germline, CDR1 is SGHRS and CDR2 is YFSETQ. The CDR3 has 16 residues. The CDR3 spells CASSLGVTGRTGELFF. The CDR3 DNA sequence: TGCGCCAGCAGCTTGGGGGTCACAGGGCGCACCGGGGAGCTGTTTTTT.

The CDR3 nucleotides are TGTGCCAGCAGGGCGTTCAGGGCCCCGGTTCAAGAGACCCAGTACTTC. Its protein product is CASRAFRAPVQETQYF. The rearrangement links TRBV27 to TRBJ2-5; possible D gene TRBD1, 5 bases. V lost 6 bases and J lost 2, with 19 bases in between. Per the germline V gene, CDR1 is MNHEY and CDR2 is SMNVEV (reference sequence). The length of the CDR3 is 16 residues.

The chain is built from TRBV5-1 and TRBJ2-7, with 10 bases aligning to TRBD1. J lost 2 bases, V lost 4 bases, and 9 bases had no gene match. The CDR3 is 16 amino acids. CDR1 SGHRS and CDR2 YFSETQ come from the germline V gene. Here the CDR3 DNA reads TGCGCCAGCAGCCCGTACCTGGACAGGGGGGCCTACGAGCAGTACTTC. Protein: CASSPYLDRGAYEQYF.

The V gene is TRBV2, the J gene TRBJ1-2; D gene ambiguous. Germline-derived CDR1 and CDR2 are SNHLY and FYNNEI. The CDR3 extends over 15 amino acids. The germline V and J ends were trimmed by 0 bases and 9 bases, with 17 bases remaining between them. The CDR3 DNA reads as TGTGCCAGCAGTGAAGCGGGGAGGCCTGGACCCAGCTACACCTTC. It yields the protein CASSEAGRPGPSYTF.

The CDR3 DNA is TGTGCCAGCAGCTCCGGGACAGGGGTTTCAGCTTTCTTT. Translation: CASSSGTGVSAFF. The gene calls are TRBV7-2 and TRBJ1-1, with 10 bases matching TRBD1. The J segment lost 10 bases and the V segment lost 4 bases, leaving 6 bases of the junction unmatched. Looked up from germline, CDR1 is SGHTA and CDR2 is FQGNSA. The CDR3 covers 13 residues.

The V and J genes are TRBV7-8 and TRBJ1-3, with TRBD1 as a possible D gene (5 bases). Trimming stripped 4 bases from V and 0 bases from J, with 10 bases between. Germline assignment: CDR1 SGHVS and CDR2 FQNEAQ. CDR3 size: 15 residues. CDR3 bases: TGTGCCAGCAGCTCCCAGGGCCTCTCTGGAAACACCATATATTTT. Translated, it gives CASSSQGLSGNTIYF.

This chain joins TRBV5-5 and TRBJ2-1; TRBD1 aligns across 9 bases. In germline, CDR1 is SGHKS, CDR2 YYEKEE (reference sequence). V shed 5 bases, J shed 10 bases, and the junction held 13 bases outside the gene matches. The CDR3 loop spans 15 amino acids. The CDR3 loop reads CASRSPGTGQREQFF. The CDR3, as DNA: TGTGCCAGCAGATCGCCCGGGACAGGGCAAAGGGAGCAGTTCTTC.

The chain is built from TRBV5-5 and TRBJ2-7, with 8 bases aligning to TRBD1. This CDR3 is 14 amino acids long. J lost 3 bases, V lost 0 bases, and 2 bases had no gene match. Germline V CDR1 and CDR2: SGHKS, YYEKEE (reference sequence). This CDR3 is CASSLGQGSYEQYF. The DNA of the CDR3 is TGTGCCAGCAGCTTGGGACAGGGGAGCTACGAGCAGTACTTC.

The CDR3 here is CASSLGIAGNSYEQYF. DNA of the CDR3: TGTGCCAGCAGCTTAGGGATAGCGGGGAACTCCTACGAGCAGTACTTC. The J gene is TRBJ2-7, the V gene TRBV7-2; TRBD2 matches 8 bases. The CDR3 loop spans 16 amino acids. V lost 1 base to trimming and J lost 0 bases; unmatched junction nucleotides: 5. Germline V gives CDR1 SGHTA, CDR2 FQGNSA.

A few counts support this clone. The chain joins TRBV15 to TRBJ1-2; 8 nucleotides match TRBD1. V was clipped by 1 base and J by 7 bases; unmatched bases: 11. The germline gives CDR1 LNHNV, CDR2 YYDKDF (reference sequence). CDR3 size: 16 residues. In nucleotides, the CDR3 is TGTGCCACCAGCAGAGGCAGGGAAACAGGGGGGTTTGGCTACACCTTC. Residues: CATSRGRETGGFGYTF.

This chain joins TRBV19 and TRBJ2-1; D may be TRBD1 (6 bases). CDR3 length equals 16 residues. Germline loops: CDR1 LNHDA, CDR2 SQIVND (reference sequence). V was clipped by 3 bases and J by 2 bases, with 14 bases between them. CDR3: CASSIVKQGPYNEQFF. In DNA, the CDR3 is TGTGCCAGTAGTATTGTGAAACAGGGCCCCTACAATGAGCAGTTCTTC.

CDR3 DNA: TGCGCCAGCAAGATTGACAGCGACACTGAAGCTTTCTTT. Translated, it gives CASKIDSDTEAFF. The gene calls are TRBV5-1 and TRBJ1-1; perhaps TRBD1 as D (5 bases). V was shortened by 6 bases and J by 3 bases, with 12 bases between the two germline ends. The CDR3 sequence is 13 residues long. Germline lookup yields CDR1 SGHRS and CDR2 YFSETQ. The variable domain in full, completed from reference TRBV5-1 and TRBJ1-1, reads KAGVTQTPRYLIKTRGQQVTLSCSPISGHRSVSWYQQTPGQGLQFLFEYFSETQRNKGNFPGRFSGRQFSNSRSEMNVSTLELGDSALYLCASKIDSDTEAFFGQGTRLTVV.

This chain uses TRBV3-1 (or the pseudogene TRBV3-2) with TRBJ2-1; 9 positions match TRBD2. The V and J ends lost 4 bases and 4 bases, in that order; junction bases with no gene match: 5. Germline V gives CDR1 LGHDT, CDR2 YNNKEL (reference sequence). The CDR3 loop spans 15 amino acids. Written as DNA, the CDR3 is TGTGCCAGCAGCCCCCGGACTAGCGTTTACAATGAGCAGTTCTTC. Protein product: CASSPRTSVYNEQFF.

This clone was observed a handful of times. J is TRBJ2-1 and V is TRBV5-1, with 9 bases fitting TRBD2. The CDR3 contains 16 residues. Germline V gene data show CDR1 as SGHRS and CDR2 as YFSETQ. V trimming: 0 bases; J trimming: 7 bases; junction bases outside the gene matches: 8. This CDR3 reads CASSLGSREGQNEQFF. CDR3 bases: TGCGCCAGCAGCTTGGGCTCGCGGGAGGGCCAAAATGAGCAGTTCTTC.

This clone was seen a single time. V gene TRBV27 combines with J gene TRBJ1-3; D ambiguous. The CDR3 is 15 amino acids. Germline V gives CDR1 MNHEY, CDR2 SMNVEV (reference sequence). V lost 2 bases, J lost 2 bases, and 10 bases lay in between. The CDR3 loop reads CASSLTAGTGNTIYF. The CDR3 bases are TGTGCCAGCAGTTTAACAGCGGGGACTGGAAACACCATATATTTT.

V usage is TRBV28 and J usage is TRBJ2-7; 11 bases are shared with TRBD1. The V segment lost 5 bases and the J segment 2 bases; nucleotides outside the gene matches: 5. From germline, CDR1 is MDHEN and CDR2 SYDVKM. CDR3 size: 15 residues. Here the CDR3 DNA reads TGTGCCAGCAGTACACCGGGACAGGGGGCCTACGAGCAGTACTTC. Residues: CASSTPGQGAYEQYF.

V gene TRBV5-8 combines with J gene TRBJ1-1; possible D gene TRBD1, 5 bases. Germline lookup yields CDR1 SGHTS and CDR2 YDEGEE. V shed 4 bases and J shed 5 bases, with 12 bases lying between them. The CDR3 extends over 13 amino acids. CDR3 sequence: CASSVWGGTEAFF. CDR3 DNA: TGTGCCAGCAGCGTTTGGGGGGGGACTGAAGCTTTCTTT.

This sequence joins TRBV4-1 and TRBJ2-5; TRBD2 matches 13 bases. V lost 4 bases, J lost 2 bases, and 7 bases stayed unmatched. The germline CDR1 and CDR2 sequences are MGHRA and YSYEKL. The CDR3 consists of 17 residues. CDR3 in DNA: TGCGCCAGCAGCCGCATGGGGACTAGCGGGGAGCAAGAGACCCAGTACTTC. This translates into CASSRMGTSGEQETQYF.

V gene TRBV7-9 combines with J gene TRBJ2-5; 7 bases line up with TRBD2. Trimming cost V 6 bases and J 1 base; bases outside gene matches: 5. This CDR3 has 14 residues. The germline V gene has CDR1 SEHNR and CDR2 FQNEAQ (reference sequence). The CDR3 nucleotides are TGTGCCAGCAGACCGACTAGCAGCCAAGAGACCCAGTACTTC. It codes for CASRPTSSQETQYF. The full variable domain, rest sourced from reference TRBV7-9 and TRBJ2-5, is DTGVSQNPRHKITKRGQNVTFRCDPISEHNRLYWYRQTLGQGPEFLTYFQNEAQLEKSRLLSDRFSAERPKGSFSTLEIQRTEQGDSAMYLCASRPTSSQETQYFGPGTRLLVL.

For the CDR3, the DNA is TGTGCCAGCAGGGGCGGGGGAGCCTACGAGCAGTACTTC. It specifies CASRGGGAYEQYF. V gene TRBV27 combines with J gene TRBJ2-7, with 7 bases fitting TRBD2. The CDR3 consists of 13 residues. J lost 2 bases, V lost 6 bases, and 4 bases had no gene match. Germline lookup yields CDR1 MNHEY and CDR2 SMNVEV (reference sequence).

The V and J genes are TRBV6-6 and TRBJ1-5; TRBD1 matches 8 bases. The CDR3 covers 15 residues. Germline V gene sequence: CDR1 MNHNY, CDR2 SVGAGI (reference sequence). V lost 6 bases, J lost 2 bases, and 6 bases stayed unmatched. CDR3 region: CASSQDRGGNQPQHF. Written as DNA, the CDR3 is TGTGCCAGCAGCCAAGACAGGGGAGGCAATCAGCCCCAGCATTTT.